The source of this TCR beta chain is a study of blood T cell repertoires in COVID-19. Study-wide context: Italy, Spain and the United States were the sources of the convalescent and acute COVID-19 samples. PBMCs, B-cell-depleted T cells, or T cells provided the cDNA or gDNA that made up the material.

Original processing methods: Researchers report that nucleated cell counts were estimated from reference gene primer amplification. Using immunoSEQ multiplex PCR, the repertoire was profiled, and TCRdb retains in-frame clones only, with some absent. That table is the source of V, J and clone size, and D and trimming were worked out from the DNA. The table records 150,000 to 190,000 clones, around 84% of them present only once. This clone was detected a few times. This CDR3 contains 15 residues. CDR1 and CDR2 from the germline V gene are GTSNPN and SVGIG (reference sequence). The V and J ends lost 1 base and 0 bases respectively, with 9 bases between them.

This clonotype was sampled from a woman between 50 and 59 years old with acute or convalescent COVID-19. The chain is built from TRBV30 and TRBJ1-4; D is unclear. The sequencing sample was made of peripheral blood. The CDR3 loop is CAWSDPGATNEKLFF. The CDR3 region has the DNA TGTGCCTGGAGTGACCCTGGAGCAACTAATGAAAAACTGTTTTTT.